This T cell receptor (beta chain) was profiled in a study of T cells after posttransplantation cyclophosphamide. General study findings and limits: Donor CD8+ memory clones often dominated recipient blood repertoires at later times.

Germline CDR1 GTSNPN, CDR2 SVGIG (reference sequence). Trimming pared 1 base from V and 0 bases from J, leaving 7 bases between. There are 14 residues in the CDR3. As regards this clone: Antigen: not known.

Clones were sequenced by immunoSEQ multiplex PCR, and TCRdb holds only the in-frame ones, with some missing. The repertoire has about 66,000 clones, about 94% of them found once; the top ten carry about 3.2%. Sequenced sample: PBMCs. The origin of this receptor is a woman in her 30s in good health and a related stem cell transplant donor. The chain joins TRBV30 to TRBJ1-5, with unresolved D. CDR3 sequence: CAWSEASSNQPQHF. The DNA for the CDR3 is TGTGCCTGGAGTGAGGCCAGTAGCAATCAGCCCCAGCATTTT.